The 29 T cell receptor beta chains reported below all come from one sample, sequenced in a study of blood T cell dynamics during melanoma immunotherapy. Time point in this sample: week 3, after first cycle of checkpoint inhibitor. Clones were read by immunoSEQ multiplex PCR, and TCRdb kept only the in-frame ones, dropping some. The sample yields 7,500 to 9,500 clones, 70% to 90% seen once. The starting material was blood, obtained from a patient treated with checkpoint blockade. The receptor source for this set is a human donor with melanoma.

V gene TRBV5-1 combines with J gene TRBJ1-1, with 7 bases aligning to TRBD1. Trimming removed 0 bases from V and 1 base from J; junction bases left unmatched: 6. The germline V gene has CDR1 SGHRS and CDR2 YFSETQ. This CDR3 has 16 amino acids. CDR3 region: CASSLDPQGRNTEAFF. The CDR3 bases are TGCGCCAGCAGCTTGGACCCACAGGGGAGGAACACTGAAGCTTTCTTT. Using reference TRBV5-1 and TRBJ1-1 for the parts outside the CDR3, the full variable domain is KAGVTQTPRYLIKTRGQQVTLSCSPISGHRSVSWYQQTPGQGLQFLFEYFSETQRNKGNFPGRFSGRQFSNSRSEMNVSTLELGDSALYLCASSLDPQGRNTEAFFGQGTRLTVV.

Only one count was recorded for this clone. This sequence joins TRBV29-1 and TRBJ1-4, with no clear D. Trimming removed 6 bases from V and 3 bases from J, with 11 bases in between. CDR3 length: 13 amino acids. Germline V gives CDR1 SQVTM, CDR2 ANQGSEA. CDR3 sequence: CSVALRANEKLFF. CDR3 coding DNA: TGCAGCGTGGCATTGAGGGCTAATGAAAAACTGTTTTTT.

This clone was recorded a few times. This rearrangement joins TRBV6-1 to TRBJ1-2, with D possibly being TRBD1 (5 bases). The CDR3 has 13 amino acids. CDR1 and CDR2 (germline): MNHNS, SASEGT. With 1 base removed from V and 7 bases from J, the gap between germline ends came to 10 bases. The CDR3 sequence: CASSEGGRGGYTF. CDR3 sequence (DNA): TGTGCCAGCAGTGAAGGGGGCCGGGGTGGCTACACCTTC.

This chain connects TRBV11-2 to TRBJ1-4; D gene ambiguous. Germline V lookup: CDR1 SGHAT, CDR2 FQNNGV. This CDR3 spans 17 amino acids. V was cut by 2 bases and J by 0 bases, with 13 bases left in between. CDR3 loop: CASSLLSFAATNEKLFF. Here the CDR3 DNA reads TGTGCCAGCAGCTTATTGTCCTTTGCTGCAACTAATGAAAAACTGTTTTTT.

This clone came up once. CDR3 sequence (DNA): TGCGCCAGCAGCCCGAGCGGGACAGATGGAAACACCATATATTTT. It yields the protein CASSPSGTDGNTIYF. This chain uses TRBV5-1 with TRBJ1-3; 7 bases are a match to TRBD1. This CDR3 has 15 residues. Unmatched junction bases numbered 7, after V lost 4 bases and J lost 3 bases. CDR1 is SGHRS, CDR2 YFSETQ, per germline.

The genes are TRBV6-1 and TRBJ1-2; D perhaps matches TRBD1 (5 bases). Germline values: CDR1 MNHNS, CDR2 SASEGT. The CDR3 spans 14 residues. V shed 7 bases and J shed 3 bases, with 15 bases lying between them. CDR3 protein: CASTEQAGYYGYTF. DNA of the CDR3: TGTGCCAGCACCGAACAGGCAGGATACTATGGCTACACCTTC.

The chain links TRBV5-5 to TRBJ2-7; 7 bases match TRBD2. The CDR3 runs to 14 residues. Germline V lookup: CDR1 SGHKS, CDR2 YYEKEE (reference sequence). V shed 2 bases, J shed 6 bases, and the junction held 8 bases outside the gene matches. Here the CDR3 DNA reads TGTGCCAGCAGCTTTCTGGGAGGGTTAAGCGAGCAGTACTTC. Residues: CASSFLGGLSEQYF.

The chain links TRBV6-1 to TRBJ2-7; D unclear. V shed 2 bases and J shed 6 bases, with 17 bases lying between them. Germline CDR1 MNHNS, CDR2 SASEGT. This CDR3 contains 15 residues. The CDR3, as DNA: TGTGCCAGCAGTGAAAACACCATTAGCTGGACCGAGCAGTACGTC. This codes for CASSENTISWTEQYV.

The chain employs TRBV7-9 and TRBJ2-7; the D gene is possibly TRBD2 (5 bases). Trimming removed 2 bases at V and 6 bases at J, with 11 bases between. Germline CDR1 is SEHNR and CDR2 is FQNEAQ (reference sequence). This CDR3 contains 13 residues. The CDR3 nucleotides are TGTGCCAGCAGCTTATTGAACGCGGGCGAGCAGTACTTC. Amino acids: CASSLLNAGEQYF.

CDR3 sequence reads: CASRNKADRRSNQPQHF. CDR3 DNA: TGTGCCAGCAGGAACAAAGCGGATCGACGGAGCAATCAGCCCCAGCATTTT. The gene calls are TRBV21-1 and TRBJ1-5. TRBV21-1 is designated a pseudogene. The CDR3 spans 17 residues.

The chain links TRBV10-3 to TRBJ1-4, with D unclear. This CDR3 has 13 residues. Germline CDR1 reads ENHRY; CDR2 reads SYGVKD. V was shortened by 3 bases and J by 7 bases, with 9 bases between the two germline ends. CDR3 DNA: TGTGCCATCAGTGACCGGGGTTTTGAAAAACTGTTTTTT. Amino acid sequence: CAISDRGFEKLFF.

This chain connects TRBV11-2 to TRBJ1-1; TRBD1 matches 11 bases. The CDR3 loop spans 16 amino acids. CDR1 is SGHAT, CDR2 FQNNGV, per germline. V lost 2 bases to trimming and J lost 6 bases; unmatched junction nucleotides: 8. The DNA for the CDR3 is TGTGCCAGCAGCTTATTAGGGACAGGGGGGGTGGCTGAAGCTTTCTTT. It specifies CASSLLGTGGVAEAFF.

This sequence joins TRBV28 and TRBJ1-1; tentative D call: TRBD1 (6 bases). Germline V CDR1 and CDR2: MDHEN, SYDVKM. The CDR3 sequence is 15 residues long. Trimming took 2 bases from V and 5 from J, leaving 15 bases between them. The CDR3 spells CASSLVDDRRTEAFF. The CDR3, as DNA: TGTGCCAGCAGTTTAGTCGACGACAGGCGAACTGAAGCTTTCTTT.

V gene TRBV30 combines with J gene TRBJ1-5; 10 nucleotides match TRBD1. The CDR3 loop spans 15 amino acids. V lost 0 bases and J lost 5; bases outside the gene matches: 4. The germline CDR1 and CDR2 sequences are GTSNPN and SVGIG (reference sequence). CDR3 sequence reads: CAWSVQGQGDQPQHF. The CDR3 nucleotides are TGTGCCTGGAGTGTACAAGGACAGGGGGATCAGCCCCAGCATTTT.

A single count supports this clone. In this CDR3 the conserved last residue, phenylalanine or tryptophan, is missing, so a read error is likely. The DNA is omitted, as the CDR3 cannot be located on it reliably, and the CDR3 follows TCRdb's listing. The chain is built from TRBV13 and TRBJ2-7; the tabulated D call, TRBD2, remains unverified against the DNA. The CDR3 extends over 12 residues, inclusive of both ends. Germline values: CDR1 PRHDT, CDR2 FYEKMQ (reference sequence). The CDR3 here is CASSSLAGGLSK.

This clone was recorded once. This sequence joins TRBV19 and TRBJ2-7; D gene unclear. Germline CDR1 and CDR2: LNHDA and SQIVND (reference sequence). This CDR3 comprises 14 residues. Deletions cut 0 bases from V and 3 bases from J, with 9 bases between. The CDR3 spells CASSIDLGLYEQYF. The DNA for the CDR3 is TGTGCCAGTAGTATAGATTTGGGTCTCTACGAGCAGTACTTC.

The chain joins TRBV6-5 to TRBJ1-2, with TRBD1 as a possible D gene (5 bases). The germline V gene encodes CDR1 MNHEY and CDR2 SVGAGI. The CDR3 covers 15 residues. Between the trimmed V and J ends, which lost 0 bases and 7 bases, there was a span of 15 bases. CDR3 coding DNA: TGTGCCAGCAGTTACTCGACACGGGGGTCGGGTGGCTACACCTTC. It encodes CASSYSTRGSGGYTF.

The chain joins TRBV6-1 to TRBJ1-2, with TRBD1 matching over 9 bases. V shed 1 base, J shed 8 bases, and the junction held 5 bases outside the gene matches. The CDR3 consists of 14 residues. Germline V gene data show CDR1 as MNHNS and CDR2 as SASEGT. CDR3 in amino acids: CASSEDRGRSGYTF. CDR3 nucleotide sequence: TGTGCCAGCAGTGAAGACAGGGGGCGGAGCGGCTACACCTTC.

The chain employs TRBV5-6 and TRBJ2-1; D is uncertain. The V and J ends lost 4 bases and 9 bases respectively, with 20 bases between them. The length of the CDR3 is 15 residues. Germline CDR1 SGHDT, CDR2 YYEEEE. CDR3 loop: CASSQGLGDWIEQFF. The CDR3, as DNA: TGTGCCAGCAGCCAAGGGCTAGGTGATTGGATTGAGCAGTTCTTC.

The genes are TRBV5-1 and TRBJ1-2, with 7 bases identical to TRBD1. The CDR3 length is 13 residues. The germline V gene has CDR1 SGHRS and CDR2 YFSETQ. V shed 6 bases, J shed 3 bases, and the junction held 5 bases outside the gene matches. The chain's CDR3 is CASTEDRDYGYTF. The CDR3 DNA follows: TGCGCCAGCACCGAAGACAGGGACTATGGCTACACCTTC.

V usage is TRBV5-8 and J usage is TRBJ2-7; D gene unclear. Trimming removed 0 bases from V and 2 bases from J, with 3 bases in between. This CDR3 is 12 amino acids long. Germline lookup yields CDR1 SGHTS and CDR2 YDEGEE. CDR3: CASSLDTYEQYV. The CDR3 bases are TGTGCCAGCAGCTTGGACACCTACGAGCAGTACGTC.

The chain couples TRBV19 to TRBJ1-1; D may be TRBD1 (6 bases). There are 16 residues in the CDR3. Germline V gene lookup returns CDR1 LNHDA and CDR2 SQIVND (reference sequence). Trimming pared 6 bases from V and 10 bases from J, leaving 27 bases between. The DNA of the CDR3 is TGTGCCAGTAGGGGAACGGGAAGGGACCTCGCCAGGGGAGCTTTCTTT. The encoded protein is CASRGTGRDLARGAFF. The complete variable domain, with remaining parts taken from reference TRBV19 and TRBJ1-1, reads DGGITQSPKYLFRKEGQNVTLSCEQNLNHDAMYWYRQDPGQGLRLIYYSQIVNDFQKGDIAEGYSVSREKKESFPLTVTSAQKNPTAFYLCASRGTGRDLARGAFFGQGTRLTVV.

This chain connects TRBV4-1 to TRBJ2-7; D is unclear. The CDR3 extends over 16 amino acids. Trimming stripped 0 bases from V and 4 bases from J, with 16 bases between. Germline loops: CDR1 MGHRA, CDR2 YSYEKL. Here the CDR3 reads CASSQDPGFNPYEQYF. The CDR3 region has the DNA TGCGCCAGCAGCCAAGATCCGGGTTTCAATCCGTACGAGCAGTACTTC.

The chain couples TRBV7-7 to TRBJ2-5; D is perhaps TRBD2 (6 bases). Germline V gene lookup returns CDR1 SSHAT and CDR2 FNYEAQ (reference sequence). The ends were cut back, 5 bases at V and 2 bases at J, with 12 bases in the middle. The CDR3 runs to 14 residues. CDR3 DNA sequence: TGTGCCAGCAGCCCCGTAGGGACTCAAGAGACCCAGTACTTC. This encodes CASSPVGTQETQYF.

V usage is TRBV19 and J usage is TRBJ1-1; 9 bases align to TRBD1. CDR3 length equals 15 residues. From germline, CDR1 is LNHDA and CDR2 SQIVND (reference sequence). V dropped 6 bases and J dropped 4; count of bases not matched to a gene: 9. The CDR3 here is CASSPDRGIITEAFF. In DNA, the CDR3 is TGTGCCAGTAGCCCGGACAGGGGAATCATCACTGAAGCTTTCTTT.

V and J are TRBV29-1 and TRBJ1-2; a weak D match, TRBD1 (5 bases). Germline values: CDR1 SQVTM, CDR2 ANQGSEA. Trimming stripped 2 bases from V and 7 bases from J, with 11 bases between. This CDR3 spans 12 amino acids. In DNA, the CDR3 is TGCAGCGTTGAACGGGGCTTGCGTGGCTACACCTTC. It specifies CSVERGLRGYTF.

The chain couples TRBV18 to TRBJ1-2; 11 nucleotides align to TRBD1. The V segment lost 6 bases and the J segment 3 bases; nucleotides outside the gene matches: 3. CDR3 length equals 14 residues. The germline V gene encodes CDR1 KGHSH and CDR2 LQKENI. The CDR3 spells CASSQGQGDYGYTF. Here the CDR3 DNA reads TGTGCCAGCTCCCAGGGACAGGGGGACTATGGCTACACCTTC.

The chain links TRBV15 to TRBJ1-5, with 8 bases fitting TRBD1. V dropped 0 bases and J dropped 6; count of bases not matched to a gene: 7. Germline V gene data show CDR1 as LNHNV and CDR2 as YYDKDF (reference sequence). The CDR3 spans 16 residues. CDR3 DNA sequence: TGTGCCACCAGCAGAGATGGAGGACAGGGACCTCAGCCCCAGCATTTT. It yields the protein CATSRDGGQGPQPQHF.

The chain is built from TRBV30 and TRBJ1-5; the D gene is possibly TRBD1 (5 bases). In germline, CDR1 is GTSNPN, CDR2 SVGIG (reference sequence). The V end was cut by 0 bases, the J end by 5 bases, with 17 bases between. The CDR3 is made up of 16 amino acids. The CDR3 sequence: CAWSVGGGAFDQPQHF. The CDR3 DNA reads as TGTGCCTGGAGTGTAGGAGGCGGGGCGTTTGATCAGCCCCAGCATTTT. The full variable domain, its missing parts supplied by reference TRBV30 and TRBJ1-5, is SQTIHQWPATLVQPVGSPLSLECTVEGTSNPNLYWYRQAAGRGLQLLFYSVGIGQISSEVPQNLSASRPQDRQFILSSKKLLLSDSGFYLCAWSVGGGAFDQPQHFGDGTRLSIL.